Following are 32 T cell receptor beta chains from one sample sequenced in a study of T cell responses to AZD1222 COVID-19 vaccine. Clones were read by immunoSEQ multiplex PCR, and TCRdb kept only the in-frame ones, dropping some. The sample yields roughly 130,000 clones, 88% seen once. The sequencing here drew on peripheral blood, taken on day 0 of MenACWY control vaccination. The receptor source for this set is an adult in good health.

This chain uses TRBV6-5 with TRBJ2-7; D not resolved. Deletions cut 4 bases from V and 3 bases from J, with 4 bases between. The CDR3 has 11 amino acids. The germline CDR1 and CDR2 sequences are MNHEY and SVGAGI. DNA of the CDR3: TGTGCCAGCAGTTCCTACTACGAGCAGTACTTC. Residues: CASSSYYEQYF.

The rearrangement uses TRBV20-1 and TRBJ2-5; no clear D gene. Germline CDR1 DFQATT, CDR2 SNEGSKA (reference sequence). The CDR3 covers 9 residues. The CDR3, as DNA: TGCGGCCCTGGCGGGACCCAGTACTTC. Encoded protein: CGPGGTQYF.

This rearrangement joins TRBV30 to TRBJ1-5, with D possibly matching TRBD1 (5 bases). This CDR3 has 14 amino acids. Germline CDR1 GTSNPN, CDR2 SVGIG (reference sequence). V was trimmed by 1 base and J by 6 bases, leaving 13 bases between them. CDR3 sequence: CAWSGRARGQPQHF. CDR3 coding DNA: TGTGCCTGGAGTGGAAGGGCGAGGGGTCAGCCCCAGCATTTT.

V and J are TRBV5-8 and TRBJ1-2; 7 bases are a match to TRBD1. Trimming removed 1 base from V and 8 bases from J; junction bases left unmatched: 5. The germline CDR1 and CDR2 sequences are SGHTS and YDEGEE. The CDR3 spans 13 residues. CDR3 loop: CASSLPIRGGYTF. CDR3 coding DNA: TGTGCCAGCAGCTTGCCTATCAGGGGGGGCTACACCTTC.

In its sample, this clone was seen a few times. The rearrangement joins TRBV27 to TRBJ2-1; TRBD2 aligns across 7 bases. V gave up 4 bases and J gave up 12 bases; unmatched junction bases: 12. This CDR3 comprises 14 residues. The germline V gene has CDR1 MNHEY and CDR2 SMNVEV (reference sequence). This CDR3 reads CASSSSGSHLGQFF. DNA of the CDR3: TGTGCCAGCAGTTCTAGCGGTTCCCATTTAGGGCAGTTCTTC.

V and J are TRBV7-9 and TRBJ1-3; D unresolved. V shed 1 base and J shed 0 bases, with 7 bases lying between them. Germline V gives CDR1 SEHNR, CDR2 FQNEAQ (reference sequence). This CDR3 has 15 residues. The CDR3 here is CASSLGLRSGNTIYF. Here the CDR3 DNA reads TGTGCCAGCAGCTTAGGACTTCGCTCTGGAAACACCATATATTTT.

This clone occurred a few times. V usage is TRBV9 and J usage is TRBJ2-1, with D unresolved. V was trimmed by 2 bases and J by 9 bases, leaving 9 bases between them. CDR1 and CDR2 from the germline V gene are SGDLS and YYNGEE. The CDR3 has 12 residues. CDR3 sequence: CASSVSPIEQFF. CDR3 nucleotide sequence: TGTGCCAGCAGCGTGAGCCCTATTGAGCAGTTCTTC. Together with reference TRBV9 and TRBJ2-1, the CDR3 gives the full variable domain: DSGVTQTPKHLITATGQRVTLRCSPRSGDLSVYWYQQSLDQGLQFLIQYYNGEERAKGNILERFSAQQFPDLHSELNLSSLELGDSALYFCASSVSPIEQFFGPGTRLTVL.

The chain's CDR3 is CAISSEGTGGETQYF. The CDR3 DNA is TGTGCCATCAGCTCGGAAGGGACAGGGGGAGAGACCCAGTACTTC. This sequence joins TRBV10-3 and TRBJ2-5; the match to TRBD1 covers 11 bases. Germline trimming cut 6 bases from V and 4 bases from J; bases unmatched to any gene: 7. Germline V gene data show CDR1 as ENHRY and CDR2 as SYGVKD. The CDR3 has 15 amino acids.

The chain employs TRBV27 and TRBJ1-1, with unresolved D. The CDR3 is made up of 13 amino acids. Per germline, CDR1 MNHEY and CDR2 SMNVEV (reference sequence). The germline V and J ends were trimmed by 0 bases and 11 bases, with 13 bases remaining between them. The CDR3 sequence is CASSLSGPGGAFF. The CDR3 nucleotides read TGTGCCAGCAGTTTATCGGGTCCCGGAGGGGCTTTCTTT.

The V and J genes are TRBV7-9 and TRBJ2-1, with 9 bases fitting TRBD2. V was clipped by 4 bases and J by 8 bases; unmatched bases: 9. CDR3 size: 15 residues. Germline V gene sequence: CDR1 SEHNR, CDR2 FQNEAQ (reference sequence). The CDR3 protein is CASSSAGGKTDEQFF. In DNA, the CDR3 is TGTGCCAGCAGCTCAGCGGGAGGCAAGACCGATGAGCAGTTCTTC.

V usage is TRBV7-2 and J usage is TRBJ2-7; 9 bases map to TRBD2. Per germline, CDR1 SGHTA and CDR2 FQGNSA. The V gene end was trimmed by 5 bases and the J gene end by 4 bases; junction bases not matched to a gene: 6. This CDR3 region has 14 residues. CDR3 amino acids: CASSLIAGAYEQYF. In DNA form, the CDR3 reads TGTGCCAGCAGCCTTATAGCGGGAGCTTACGAGCAGTACTTC.

The chain couples TRBV29-1 to TRBJ1-5, with D hard to call. Germline loops: CDR1 SQVTM, CDR2 ANQGSEA. The CDR3 has 16 amino acids. Trimming removed 0 bases at V and 7 bases at J, with 19 bases between. The CDR3 DNA is TGCAGCGTTGAAGATGAGACCGACTTAAATGGGCAGCCCCAGCATTTT. Its protein is CSVEDETDLNGQPQHF.

The DNA of the CDR3 is TGTGCCAGCAGGGGGACGCCAAACACAGATACGCAGTATTTT. This sequence encodes CASRGTPNTDTQYF. The chain uses TRBV28 and TRBJ2-3; D possibly matches TRBD1 or TRBD2 (5 bases each). Germline V gene lookup returns CDR1 MDHEN and CDR2 SYDVKM. V was clipped by 6 bases and J by 2 bases, with 12 bases between them. The CDR3 runs 14 residues.

This clone was seen only once. This chain links TRBV14 with TRBJ2-5; a weak D match, TRBD2 (6 bases). Germline V gene data show CDR1 as SGHDN and CDR2 as FVKESK. The V end was cut by 8 bases, the J end by 2 bases, with 12 bases between. There are 13 residues in the CDR3. CDR3 protein: CASQAGLQETQYF. CDR3 coding DNA: TGTGCCAGCCAAGCGGGTCTGCAAGAGACCCAGTACTTC.

The chain has TRBV18 and TRBJ2-3, with 10 bases that match TRBD2. The CDR3 has 18 amino acids. V trimming: 0 bases; J trimming: 7 bases; junction bases outside the gene matches: 13. The germline V gene encodes CDR1 KGHSH and CDR2 LQKENI. CDR3 amino acids: CASSPPELAGVRMNTQYF. The CDR3 nucleotides are TGTGCCAGCTCACCACCGGAGCTAGCGGGAGTACGAATGAATACGCAGTATTTT.

A single count supports this clone. The V and J genes are TRBV30 and TRBJ1-4; D not resolved. V dropped 8 bases and J dropped 0 bases, with 16 bases sitting between them. CDR1 and CDR2 (germline): GTSNPN, SVGIG (reference sequence). There are 15 residues in the CDR3. CDR3 protein: CARKSPGATNEKLFF. The CDR3 DNA reads TGTGCCCGGAAGTCCCCCGGGGCAACTAATGAAAAACTGTTTTTT.

The CDR3 is CATSSVPNTGELFF. In nucleotides, the CDR3 is TGTGCCACCAGCAGTGTACCGAACACCGGGGAGCTGTTTTTT. The chain couples TRBV15 to TRBJ2-2, with D uncertain. The germline V gene encodes CDR1 LNHNV and CDR2 YYDKDF (reference sequence). Between the trimmed V and J ends, which lost 3 bases and 0 bases, there was a span of 5 bases. The CDR3 extends over 14 amino acids. The variable domain in full, completed from reference TRBV15 and TRBJ2-2, reads DAMVIQNPRYQVTQFGKPVTLSCSQTLNHNVMYWYQQKSSQAPKLLFHYYDKDFNNEADTPDNFQSRRPNTSFCFLDIRSPGLGDTAMYLCATSSVPNTGELFFGEGSRLTVL.

The V and J genes are TRBV9 and TRBJ2-5; TRBD2 matches at 7 bases. This CDR3 spans 16 amino acids. Germline CDR1 reads SGDLS; CDR2 reads YYNGEE. V shed 0 bases and J 1 base; nucleotides not matched to a gene: 6. The DNA for the CDR3 is TGTGCCAGCAGCGTAGGAGCTAGCGGCCTCCAAGAGACCCAGTACTTC. Translating gives CASSVGASGLQETQYF.

The chain links TRBV5-1 to TRBJ1-5; D unresolved. CDR1 is SGHRS, CDR2 YFSETQ, per germline. The CDR3 has 14 amino acids. Between the trimmed V and J ends, which lost 2 bases and 4 bases, there was a span of 10 bases. The CDR3: CASSLTTGNQPQHF. CDR3 bases: TGCGCCAGCAGCTTAACGACTGGAAATCAGCCCCAGCATTTT.

The chain recombines TRBV19 with TRBJ2-5; D remains unclear. V lost 3 bases to trimming and J lost 1 base, with 15 bases between them. The germline gives CDR1 LNHDA, CDR2 SQIVND (reference sequence). The CDR3 runs 16 residues. The CDR3 coding sequence is TGTGCCAGTAGTATCAGGCCGGTGAAAGCCCAAGAGACCCAGTACTTC. Translated: CASSIRPVKAQETQYF.

V gene TRBV10-1 combines with J gene TRBJ1-3; no definite D call. Germline CDR1 reads WNHNN; CDR2 reads SYGVQD (reference sequence). Trimming stripped 6 bases from V and 2 bases from J, with 14 bases between. There are 15 residues in the CDR3. The CDR3 is CASSDFTGPGNTIYF. The CDR3 region has the DNA TGCGCCAGCAGCGACTTTACCGGGCCTGGAAACACCATATATTTT.

The chain is built from TRBV24-1 and TRBJ2-5; D is ambiguous. The CDR3 has 14 residues. Trimming left V 3 bases short and J 5 bases short, with 12 bases between. Germline values: CDR1 KGHDR, CDR2 SFDVKD. The CDR3 DNA is TGTGCCACCAGTGATGTTGGGGTAAGGGAGACCCAGTACTTC. Encoded protein: CATSDVGVRETQYF.

V usage is TRBV2 and J usage is TRBJ2-3; TRBD1 matches 7 bases. The J segment lost 2 bases and the V segment lost 6 bases, leaving 11 bases of the junction unmatched. The CDR3 totals 16 residues. The germline V gene encodes CDR1 SNHLY and CDR2 FYNNEI. DNA of the CDR3: TGTGCCAGCAGCCGACAGGGCCCCCTTAACACAGATACGCAGTATTTT. It translates to CASSRQGPLNTDTQYF.

The chain is built from TRBV5-6 and TRBJ2-6, with TRBD2 identical over 9 bases. Per germline, CDR1 SGHDT and CDR2 YYEEEE. The CDR3 has 19 residues. J was trimmed by 2 bases and V by 2 bases; bases with no gene match: 11. CDR3: CASSLFGLAGVAGANVLTF. The CDR3 nucleotides are TGTGCCAGCAGCTTATTCGGGTTAGCGGGAGTTGCTGGGGCCAACGTCCTGACTTTC.

This clone was seen more than once but under ten times. V and J are TRBV21-1 and TRBJ1-2; TRBD1, the D gene given by the table, was not confirmed from the DNA. TRBV21-1 is labeled a pseudogene. CDR3 length: 13 amino acids. The CDR3 is CAPPGQGLGGYTF. The CDR3 coding sequence is TGTGCCCCGCCCGGGCAGGGGTTAGGAGGCTACACCTTC.

The rearrangement joins TRBV19 to TRBJ2-1; 11 bases align to TRBD2. There are 16 residues in the CDR3. From germline, CDR1 is LNHDA and CDR2 SQIVND (reference sequence). The V and J ends lost 4 bases and 8 bases, in that order; junction bases with no gene match: 10. The CDR3 sequence: CASSKGTSGPRYEQFF. CDR3 sequence (DNA): TGTGCCAGTAGTAAAGGGACTAGCGGTCCTCGGTATGAGCAGTTCTTC.

The V gene is TRBV7-2, the J gene TRBJ2-3; TRBD2 might be the D (6 bases). Trimming left V 2 bases short and J 3 bases short, with 15 bases between. The CDR3 is made up of 16 amino acids. The germline CDR1 and CDR2 sequences are SGHTA and FQGNSA. As DNA, the CDR3 is TGTGCCAGCAGCTTATTAGGTCGGGGGAGTACAGATACGCAGTATTTT. This encodes CASSLLGRGSTDTQYF.

The CDR3 protein is CASSIPGVGDTQYF. DNA for the CDR3: TGTGCCAGTAGTATCCCAGGGGTAGGAGATACGCAGTATTTT. The chain joins TRBV19 to TRBJ2-3; the D gene is possibly TRBD1 (6 bases). V was shortened by 3 bases and J by 5 bases, with 12 bases between the two germline ends. The CDR3 totals 14 residues. From germline, CDR1 is LNHDA and CDR2 SQIVND (reference sequence).

This clone has just a few counts. V usage is TRBV30 and J usage is TRBJ2-7; D possibly corresponds to TRBD1 (6 bases). Per the germline V gene, CDR1 is GTSNPN and CDR2 is SVGIG (reference sequence). V lost 3 bases to trimming and J lost 0 bases, with 9 bases between them. The CDR3 sequence is 13 residues long. CDR3 in amino acids: CAWRRDISYEQYF. CDR3 DNA: TGTGCCTGGAGGAGGGACATCTCCTACGAGCAGTACTTC. The complete variable domain, with remaining parts taken from reference TRBV30 and TRBJ2-7, reads SQTIHQWPATLVQPVGSPLSLECTVEGTSNPNLYWYRQAAGRGLQLLFYSVGIGQISSEVPQNLSASRPQDRQFILSSKKLLLSDSGFYLCAWRRDISYEQYFGPGTRLTVT.

The chain couples TRBV19 to TRBJ1-5; 9 positions agree with TRBD1. Germline V CDR1 and CDR2: LNHDA, SQIVND (reference sequence). V shed 3 bases, J shed 0 bases, and the junction held 6 bases outside the gene matches. The CDR3 runs to 17 residues. CDR3 region: CASSIWTGVGSNQPQHF. The CDR3 bases are TGTGCCAGTAGTATCTGGACAGGGGTGGGTAGCAATCAGCCCCAGCATTTT.

The chain uses TRBV30 and TRBJ1-1; 7 nucleotides match TRBD1. Germline V gives CDR1 GTSNPN, CDR2 SVGIG (reference sequence). Germline trimming cut 5 bases from V and 5 bases from J; bases unmatched to any gene: 8. The CDR3 sequence is 13 residues long. CDR3 sequence: CAWSQGRKTEAFF. The CDR3 nucleotides read TGTGCCTGGTCACAGGGGAGGAAGACTGAAGCTTTCTTT.

The genes are TRBV4-1 and TRBJ2-1; D may be TRBD1 or TRBD2 (5 bases each). This CDR3 region has 15 residues. The germline V gene has CDR1 MGHRA and CDR2 YSYEKL. V was shortened by 6 bases and J by 2 bases, with 14 bases between the two germline ends. As DNA, the CDR3 is TGCGCCAGCAGACTCCGGGACCCGACCTACAATGAGCAGTTCTTC. Protein sequence: CASRLRDPTYNEQFF.